This T cell receptor beta chain was found in a study of CD8 T cells in Susac syndrome. Whole-study context: Patients with Susac syndrome, at blood draw, were therapy-naive, on corticosteroids, or on intravenous immunoglobulin alone.

Study observations and caveats: CD8+ clonal expansion in Susac was maximal in TEMRA cells and in active patients.

Negative isolation yielded the CD8+ and CD4+ T cells, while FACS enriched the TEMRA cells. Reverse transcription of roughly 0.5 to 1 ug RNA was performed with random hexamers. TCRdb fed the immunoSEQ multiplex PCR reads into MiXCR, producing one record per CDR3 protein. The table shows approximately 100,000 distinct CDR3 sequences, with approximately 94% occurring only once. V lost 3 bases, J lost 4 bases, and 11 bases stayed unmatched. The CDR3 totals 16 residues. CDR1 is SQVTM and CDR2 is ANQGSEA in the germline V gene. Points on this clonotype: What it recognizes is unknown.

The sequencing sample was made of CD8+ T cells from PBMCs. The chain uses TRBV29-1 and TRBJ1-2; 10 positions match TRBD1. The TCR comes from a human donor with Susac syndrome. The CDR3 spells CSVDLPGTGDRYGYTF. CDR3 nucleotides: TGCAGCGTTGATCTTCCCGGGACAGGGGATCGCTATGGCTACACCTTC.